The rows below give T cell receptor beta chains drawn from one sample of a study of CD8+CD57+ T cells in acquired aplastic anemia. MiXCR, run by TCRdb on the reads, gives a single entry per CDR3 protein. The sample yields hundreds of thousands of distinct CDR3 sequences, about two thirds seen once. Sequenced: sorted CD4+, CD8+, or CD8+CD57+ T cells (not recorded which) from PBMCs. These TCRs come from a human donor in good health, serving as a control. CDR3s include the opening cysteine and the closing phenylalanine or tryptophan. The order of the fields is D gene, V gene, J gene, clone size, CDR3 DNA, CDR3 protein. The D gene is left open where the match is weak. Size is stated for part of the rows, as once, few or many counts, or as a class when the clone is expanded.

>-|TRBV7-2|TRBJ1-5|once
TGTGCCAGCAGCCCCGTCCTCACAGATACGCAGCATTTT
CASSPVLTDTQHF
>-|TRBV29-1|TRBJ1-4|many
TGCAGCGTCAACTGGGGGTGGGAGGGGTATGAAAAACTGTTTTTT
CSVNWGWEGYEKLFF
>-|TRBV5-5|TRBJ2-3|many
TGTGCCAGCAGCCTCCGGCGTTTAGCGGACACAGATACGCAGTATTTT
CASSLRRLADTDTQYF
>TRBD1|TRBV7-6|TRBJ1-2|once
TGTGCCAGCAGCTTACAGGCCGGGACAGATTATGGCTACACCTTC
CASSLQAGTDYGYTF
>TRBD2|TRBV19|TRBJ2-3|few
TGTGCCAGTAAAGGGGTTGCGGGGGGCGCGTATACGCAGTATTTT
CASKGVAGGAYTQYF
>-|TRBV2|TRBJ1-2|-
TGTGCCAGCAGGGCCGGACGGGCCGATGGCTACACCTTC
CASRAGRADGYTF
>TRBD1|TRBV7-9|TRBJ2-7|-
TGTGCCAGCAGCTTACAGACAGGGGCAAATGAAAAACTGTACTTC
CASSLQTGANEKLYF
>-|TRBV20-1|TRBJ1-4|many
TGCAGTGCTAGAGACTGGCGAGCTGCAACTAATGAAAAACTGTTTTTT
CSARDWRAATNEKLFF
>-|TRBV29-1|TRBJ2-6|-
TGCAGCGTTGAACTCGCGGGAAGAACCGGGGCCAACGTCCTGACTTTC
CSVELAGRTGANVLTF
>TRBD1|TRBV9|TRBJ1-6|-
TGTGCCAGCAGCCGAGGACAGGGGCCCTTTAATTCACCCCTCCACTTT
CASSRGQGPFNSPLHF
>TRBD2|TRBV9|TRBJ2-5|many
TGTGCCAGCAGCGCCGAACTAGCGGGGGCTGAGACCCAGTACTTC
CASSAELAGAETQYF
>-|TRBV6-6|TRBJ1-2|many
TGTGCCAGCACCCTGGGCCCGGGAAGTGGCTATGGCTACACCTTC
CASTLGPGSGYGYTF
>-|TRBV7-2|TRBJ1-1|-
TGTGCCATCAGTGAAGACCCGCTAAGGACTGAAGCTTTCTTT
CAISEDPLRTEAFF
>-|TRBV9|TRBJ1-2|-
TGTGCCAGCAGCGAATCGGGGCTAGTCTACGATCAGTATGGCTACACCTTC
CASSESGLVYDQYGYTF
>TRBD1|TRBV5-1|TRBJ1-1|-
TGCGCCAGCAGCTTAAACAGGGGTGGAGATTTCTTT
CASSLNRGGDFF
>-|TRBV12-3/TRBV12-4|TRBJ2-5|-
TGTGCCAGCCGTCATGCCTACCAAGAGAACCAGTACTTC
CASRHAYQENQYF
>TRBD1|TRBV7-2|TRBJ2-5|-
TGTGCCAGCAGCAATTACCCCGGGACAGGGGTGACCCAGTACTTC
CASSNYPGTGVTQYF
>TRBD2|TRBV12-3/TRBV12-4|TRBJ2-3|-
TGTGCCAGCAGCTTGCCTGAGGGACTAGCGGATACGCAGTATTTT
CASSLPEGLADTQYF
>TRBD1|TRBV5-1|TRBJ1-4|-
TGCGCCAGCAGCTTGCATGCACAGGGGAATGAAAAACTGTTTTTT
CASSLHAQGNEKLFF
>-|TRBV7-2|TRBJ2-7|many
TGTGCCAGCAGCTTAGTTGGCGCCCGGGACTACGAGCAGTACTTC
CASSLVGARDYEQYF
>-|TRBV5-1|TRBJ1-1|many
TGCGCCAGCAGCAGTCAGGGGAGGGGGAACACTGAAGCTTTCTTT
CASSSQGRGNTEAFF
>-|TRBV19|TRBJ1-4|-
TGTGCCAGCAGCCGGCAGGGTGGTAATGAAAAACTGTTTTTT
CASSRQGGNEKLFF
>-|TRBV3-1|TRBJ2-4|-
TGTGCCAGCAGTAACTCCGCGACGTTGGGAAACATTCAGTACTTC
CASSNSATLGNIQYF